These T cell receptor beta chains were read from a single sample in a study of T cell responses to AZD1222 COVID-19 vaccine. Clones were read by immunoSEQ multiplex PCR, and TCRdb kept only the in-frame ones, dropping some. The repertoire holds 150,000 to 200,000 clones, with 90% to 95% as singletons. The sample in question was peripheral blood, obtained on day 0 of AZD1222 vaccination. These receptors all stem from an adult in good health. The CDR3 runs from the conserved cysteine through the conserved F or W. The D gene is left open where the match is weak. Not every row has a clone size; where given, it reads once, few, many or a size class.

D gene,clone size,V gene,J gene,CDR3 DNA,CDR3 protein
TRBD1,.,TRBV7-6,TRBJ2-7,TGTGCCAGCAGCCCCTCGGGACAGGCCTTCCTGTTCTACTTC,CASSPSGQAFLFYF
.,.,TRBV12-3/TRBV12-4,TRBJ1-4,TGTGCCAGCAGTTTGGGGGTGGAAAAACTGTTTTTT,CASSLGVEKLFF
.,.,TRBV2,TRBJ1-3,TGTGCCAGCAGTGAATTCGGCGGGGTTCGGGCCTCTGGAAACACCATATATTTT,CASSEFGGVRASGNTIYF
TRBD2,once,TRBV24-1,TRBJ2-7,TGTGCCACCAGTGACCCCGGGACTAGCGGTTACGAGCAGTACTTC,CATSDPGTSGYEQYF
TRBD1,.,TRBV5-4,TRBJ1-1,TGTGCCAGCAGCGCGGACAGGGCGAACACTGAAGCTTTCTTT,CASSADRANTEAFF
TRBD1,.,TRBV7-8,TRBJ1-2,TGTGCCAGCAGCTTAGGGGGGACAGGCTTCACTAACTATGGCTACACCTTC,CASSLGGTGFTNYGYTF
TRBD2,.,TRBV27,TRBJ2-1,TGTGCCAGCAACCCCTCCAGCGGGAGAAGCGATGAGCAGTTCTTC,CASNPSSGRSDEQFF
.,.,TRBV10-3,TRBJ2-7,TGTGCCATCAGTGAACAGGGCGGAAGTCCCTACGAGCAGTACTTC,CAISEQGGSPYEQYF
.,.,TRBV19,TRBJ2-4,TGTGCCAGTAGTACCCGTTCCTCCAGGAGGGACATTCAGTACTTC,CASSTRSSRRDIQYF
.,.,TRBV29-1,TRBJ2-3,TGCAGCGCTCGCCGGAGGGATACAGATACGCAGTATTTT,CSARRRDTDTQYF
.,.,TRBV6-5,TRBJ1-1,TGTGCCAGCAGTCGGGGGGGCGCAGTCACTGAAGCTTTCTTT,CASSRGGAVTEAFF
TRBD2,.,TRBV5-1,TRBJ2-1,TGCGCCAGCAGCTCAGCCGGGACTAGCGGGAGTAGAGGCTCCTACAATGAGCAGTTCTTC,CASSSAGTSGSRGSYNEQFF
.,.,TRBV11-3,TRBJ2-2,TGTGCCAGCAGCTTAGAAGGGGCGAACACCGGGGAGCTGTTTTTT,CASSLEGANTGELFF
.,.,TRBV4-2,TRBJ2-3,TGTGCCAGCAGCCAAGAACAGGCTAGCGGCACAGATACGCAGTATTTT,CASSQEQASGTDTQYF
.,.,TRBV2,TRBJ1-2,TGTGCCAGCAGTGGAGGGGACCCTGGCTGGTATGGCTACACCTTC,CASSGGDPGWYGYTF
.,.,TRBV11-2,TRBJ1-2,TGTGCCAGCAGCTTAGGGGGCAGGGATAGCGGCTACACCTTC,CASSLGGRDSGYTF
.,.,TRBV18,TRBJ1-1,TGTGCCAGCTCCCCTACCGGGGGGCCTGAAGCTTTCTTT,CASSPTGGPEAFF
.,.,TRBV6-5,TRBJ1-1,TGTGCCAGCAGTTACTCGATAAGGGATGGGTTTGCTGAAGCTTTCTTT,CASSYSIRDGFAEAFF
.,.,TRBV7-7,TRBJ2-2,TGTGCCAGCAGCCTCGACTCACAGGGTGGGAACACCGGGGAGCTGTTTTTT,CASSLDSQGGNTGELFF
.,once,TRBV11-3,TRBJ1-1,TGTGCCAGCAGCAGGGTATCGAACACTGAAGCTTTCTTT,CASSRVSNTEAFF
.,.,TRBV27,TRBJ1-5,TGTGCCAGCAGTTCCGGGCATCAGCCCCAGCATTTT,CASSSGHQPQHF
TRBD2,.,TRBV29-1,TRBJ2-2,TGCAGCGCTGATACTAGCGGCACCGGGGAGCTGTTTTTT,CSADTSGTGELFF
.,.,TRBV5-1,TRBJ1-1,TGCGCCAGCAGCTTCGTTACAGACACTGAAGCTTTCTTT,CASSFVTDTEAFF
.,.,TRBV6-5,TRBJ2-7,TGTGCCAGCAGTTCCGTGACTAGGGGATCCTACGAGCAGTACTTC,CASSSVTRGSYEQYF
.,.,TRBV28,TRBJ1-4,TGTGCCAGCAGTTTTTCGACTAATGAAAAACTGTTTTTT,CASSFSTNEKLFF
.,.,TRBV7-9,TRBJ1-1,TGTGCCAGCAGCTTATTGGCGCGGGAAGCTTTCTTT,CASSLLAREAFF
.,.,TRBV5-4,TRBJ2-3,TGTGCCAGCAGCTTGGATAGCGGACGCACAGATACGCAGTATTTT,CASSLDSGRTDTQYF
TRBD2,.,TRBV7-9,TRBJ2-7,TGTGCCAGCAGCCCCCGGGTTTCGGGAGGGCCGGGGGAGCAGTACTTC,CASSPRVSGGPGEQYF
.,.,TRBV20-1,TRBJ2-3,TGCAGTGCTAGTGCCCATAACACAGATACGCAGTATTTT,CSASAHNTDTQYF
.,.,TRBV4-1,TRBJ1-3,TGCGCCAGCAGCCAAGTCCAGGGACCTGGAAACACCATATATTTT,CASSQVQGPGNTIYF
.,.,TRBV19,TRBJ1-3,TGTGCCACACAGGGTCTTGGCACCATATATTTT,CATQGLGTIYF
TRBD1,.,TRBV2,TRBJ2-5,TGTGCCACTGTCCCAGGGGGAGTCTGGGAGACCCAGTACTTC,CATVPGGVWETQYF
.,.,TRBV27,TRBJ1-1,TGTGCCAGCAGTTTAATAGTGAACACTGAAGCTTTCTTT,CASSLIVNTEAFF
TRBD1,.,TRBV19,TRBJ2-7,TGTGCCAGTAGCCAGGGGACAGGGGTCGGCGAGCAGTACTTC,CASSQGTGVGEQYF
.,.,TRBV28,TRBJ2-5,TGTGCCAGCAGTTTTCCGCGTGGGGAGGGGGAAGAGACCCAGTACTTC,CASSFPRGEGEETQYF
.,.,TRBV19,TRBJ1-5,TGTGCCAGTAGTATTGGGGCAGGTGCGGGCAATCAGCCCCAGCATTTT,CASSIGAGAGNQPQHF
.,.,TRBV7-6,TRBJ1-6,TGTGCCAGCAGCTTAGAATGGGGTATCCCGAATTCACCCCTCCACTTT,CASSLEWGIPNSPLHF
.,.,TRBV12-5,TRBJ1-1,TGTGCTAGTGGCCAACAGGGAGGCACTGAAGCTTTCTTT,CASGQQGGTEAFF
.,.,TRBV7-9,TRBJ2-5,TGTGCCAGCAGCCCGGGGTACACCCAAGAGACCCAGTACTTC,CASSPGYTQETQYF
.,.,TRBV7-9,TRBJ1-1,TGTGCCAGCAGCGCCAGGGATTGGTATCACACAAAGTACGAAGCTTTCTTT,CASSARDWYHTKYEAFF
.,.,TRBV15,TRBJ1-2,TGTGCCACCAGCAACCCAGGGTATGGCTACACCTTC,CATSNPGYGYTF
TRBD1,.,TRBV5-5,TRBJ2-7,TGTGCCAGCAGCTCCGGGACAGGGGCTGGATACGAGCAGTACTTC,CASSSGTGAGYEQYF
.,.,TRBV29-1,TRBJ2-1,TGCAGCGGTTGGGGTCGATTTAATGAGCAGTTCTTC,CSGWGRFNEQFF